Described below is a single T cell receptor beta chain sequence and its context. This table comes from immunoSEQ multiplex PCR, and its TCRdb copy is limited to in-frame clones, with some not included. Among roughly 350,000 clones listed, roughly 90% were seen once. This sample is part of a study of blood T cell repertoires in COVID-19. Between the trimmed V and J ends, which lost 3 bases and 4 bases, there was a span of 12 bases. Germline V gene sequence: CDR1 SEHNR, CDR2 FQNEAQ (reference sequence). The CDR3 is made up of 14 amino acids. This TCR was recovered from a young woman who had recovered from COVID-19. Input material: PBMCs or T cells enriched from blood (not recorded which). This sequence joins TRBV7-9 and TRBJ2-5; tentatively, D is TRBD1 (5 bases). Here the CDR3 DNA reads TGTGCCAGCAGCTTTGGGGCAGACCTAGAGACCCAGTACTTC. It is translated as CASSFGADLETQYF.